These T cell receptor beta chains were read from a single sample in a study of OX40 agonist ivuxolimab in advanced cancers. Sequenced by immunoSEQ multiplex PCR; TCRdb stores in-frame clones only, minus some. The sample records around 3,000 clones, approximately 84% being singletons. The sample consisted of CD4+ or CD8+ T cells sorted from blood, taken in a trial of the OX40 agonist ivuxolimab. These receptors came from an adult with an advanced solid tumor such as melanoma, head and neck, liver or kidney cancer. The CDR3 runs from the conserved cysteine through the conserved F or W. A D gene is named only where the DNA matches it firmly. Rows give clone size only sometimes, using once, few, many, or a class for an expanded clone.

d_gene | abundance | j_gene | v_gene | CDR3aa | CDR3nt
TRBD1 | NA | TRBJ2-7 | TRBV6-6 | CASSPGQGNEQYF | TGTGCCAGCAGTCCGGGACAGGGGAACGAGCAGTACTTC
NA | NA | TRBJ1-2 | TRBV4-2 | CASSQDLSLNEGYTF | TGTGCCAGCAGCCAAGATTTGAGCCTAAACGAAGGCTACACCTTC
NA | NA | TRBJ2-2 | TRBV28 | CASWDGDTGELFF | TGTGCCAGCTGGGACGGAGACACCGGGGAGCTGTTTTTT
NA | NA | TRBJ2-1 | TRBV15 | CATSLTTFNEQFF | TGTGCCACCAGTCTTACTACGTTCAATGAGCAGTTCTTC
NA | NA | TRBJ1-2 | TRBV7-2 | CASSLDVAVYGYTF | TGTGCCAGCAGCTTAGACGTGGCGGTCTATGGCTACACCTTC
NA | NA | TRBJ2-1 | TRBV5-1 | CASSLGLEQFF | TGCGCCAGCAGCTTGGGACTAGAGCAGTTCTTC
NA | NA | TRBJ2-3 | TRBV9 | CASSVGRETPHSRDTQYF | TGTGCCAGCAGCGTGGGCAGGGAAACCCCACACAGTAGAGATACGCAGTATTTT
TRBD2 | NA | TRBJ2-7 | TRBV5-1 | CASSSGLAGADEQYF | TGCGCCAGCAGCTCCGGACTAGCGGGCGCCGACGAGCAGTACTTC
NA | NA | TRBJ2-2 | TRBV7-3 | CPSSSYPPGGGSGELFF | TGTCCCAGCAGCTCCTACCCCCCAGGGGGAGGGTCCGGGGAGCTGTTTTTT
TRBD1 | NA | TRBJ1-3 | TRBV4-3 | CASSQDPTGAGNTIYF | TGCGCCAGCAGCCAAGATCCGACAGGGGCTGGAAACACCATATATTTT
NA | once | TRBJ1-1 | TRBV9 | CASSVDPGRYTEAFF | TGTGCCAGCAGCGTAGACCCGGGGAGGTACACTGAAGCTTTCTTT
TRBD2 | NA | TRBJ2-1 | TRBV10-3 | CAISESNSGGDEQFF | TGTGCCATCAGTGAGTCGAATAGCGGGGGAGATGAGCAGTTCTTC
NA | NA | TRBJ2-7 | TRBV7-2 | CASSGFSQGTTYEQYF | TGTGCCAGCAGCGGCTTCTCACAGGGTACGACCTACGAGCAGTACTTC
NA | NA | TRBJ2-5 | TRBV9 | CASSPGPSLSVQETQYF | TGTGCCAGCAGCCCGGGACCCTCCTTAAGCGTACAAGAGACCCAGTACTTC
NA | NA | TRBJ2-3 | TRBV7-2 | CASSGTISTDTQYF | TGTGCCAGCAGCGGCACAATTAGCACAGATACGCAGTATTTT
TRBD2 | NA | TRBJ2-1 | TRBV10-3 | CAISASAGGPGEQFF | TGTGCCATCAGTGCTTCGGCGGGAGGGCCGGGTGAGCAGTTCTTC
TRBD2 | NA | TRBJ2-2 | TRBV13 | CASSRSPRVAGWSGELFF | TGTGCCAGCAGCCGATCCCCCCGGGTAGCGGGATGGTCCGGGGAGCTGTTTTTT
TRBD2 | NA | TRBJ2-1 | TRBV27 | CASRTAGTSRSWEQFF | TGTGCCAGCAGAACCGCCGGGACTAGCCGATCCTGGGAGCAGTTCTTC
TRBD2 | NA | TRBJ2-3 | TRBV10-1 | CASSRDSGSHTQYF | TGCGCCAGCAGTCGAGATAGCGGGAGCCATACGCAGTATTTT
NA | NA | TRBJ1-2 | TRBV2 | CASSESGDGYTF | TGTGCCAGCAGTGAATCTGGGGATGGCTACACCTTC
NA | NA | TRBJ1-3 | TRBV7-2 | CASSLDREYTIYF | TGTGCCAGCAGCTTAGACAGGGAGTACACCATATATTTT
NA | NA | TRBJ2-7 | TRBV15 | CATSRDGDIYEQYF | TGTGCCACCAGCAGAGATGGAGACATTTACGAGCAGTACTTC
NA | NA | TRBJ2-7 | TRBV5-1 | CASSLDRSSYEQYF | TGCGCCAGCAGCTTAGACAGGAGCTCCTACGAGCAGTACTTC
NA | NA | TRBJ2-3 | TRBV25-1 | CASSLARGKGTDTQYF | TGTGCCAGCAGTTTAGCCAGGGGAAAGGGCACAGATACGCAGTATTTT
TRBD1 | NA | TRBJ1-2 | TRBV12-5 | CASGLVAGGANYGYTF | TGTGCTAGTGGTTTGGTAGCAGGGGGGGCTAACTATGGCTACACCTTC
TRBD1 | few | TRBJ1-4 | TRBV6-6 | CASSRDRRATNEKLFF | TGTGCCAGCAGTCGGGACAGGCGTGCAACTAATGAAAAACTGTTTTTT
NA | NA | TRBJ2-7 | TRBV2 | CASSKGPYEQYF | TGTGCCAGCAGCAAGGGACCTTACGAGCAGTACTTC
NA | large | TRBJ1-2 | TRBV4-3 | CASSQDHASGASYGYTF | TGCGCCAGCAGCCAAGATCACGCCTCAGGGGCTAGCTATGGCTACACCTTC
NA | NA | TRBJ2-5 | TRBV6-5 | CASSYSEGETQYF | TGTGCCAGCAGTTACTCGGAGGGAGAGACCCAGTACTTC
NA | NA | TRBJ2-5 | TRBV5-1 | CASSLYPPGGQETQYF | TGCGCCAGCAGCTTGTACCCACCAGGTGGCCAAGAGACCCAGTACTTC
NA | NA | TRBJ2-7 | TRBV4-3 | CASSQLRDTSYEQYF | TGCGCCAGCAGCCAACTCCGGGACACCAGCTACGAGCAGTACTTC
TRBD2 | once | TRBJ2-3 | TRBV15 | CATSGGTSGTSDTQYF | TGTGCCACCTCGGGGGGAACTAGCGGGACGTCAGATACGCAGTATTTT
TRBD2 | NA | TRBJ2-2 | TRBV30 | CACLPLGGTGELFF | TGTGCCTGCCTGCCGCTCGGGGGGACCGGGGAGCTGTTTTTT
TRBD1 | NA | TRBJ1-2 | TRBV25-1 | CASSAPTGGGDGYTF | TGTGCCAGCAGTGCGCCTACAGGGGGCGGAGATGGCTACACCTTC
NA | NA | TRBJ2-1 | TRBV4-3 | CASSRTSSNEQFF | TGCGCCAGCAGCCGAACTTCTAGCAATGAGCAGTTCTTC
NA | NA | TRBJ2-6 | TRBV11-3 | CASSVDTSRQSRANVLTF | TGTGCCAGCAGCGTAGATACATCTCGACAAAGTCGGGCCAACGTCCTGACTTTC
NA | few | TRBJ1-1 | TRBV25-1 | CASSGRMNTEAFF | TGTGCCAGCAGTGGCCGCATGAACACTGAAGCTTTCTTT
TRBD1 | NA | TRBJ2-7 | TRBV7-9 | CASSSPLGDRAYEQYF | TGTGCCAGCAGCTCCCCCCTCGGGGACAGGGCGTACGAGCAGTACTTC
NA | NA | TRBJ2-3 | TRBV10-3 | CAISESMAGGTDTQYF | TGTGCCATCAGTGAGTCGATGGCAGGGGGCACAGATACGCAGTATTTT
NA | NA | TRBJ2-3 | TRBV7-8 | CASSLVGGAPDTQYF | TGTGCCAGCAGCTTAGTGGGGGGGGCCCCAGATACGCAGTATTTT
TRBD2 | NA | TRBJ2-7 | TRBV13 | CASSSPSTSGSDEQYF | TGTGCCAGCAGTTCACCCTCGACTAGCGGGAGTGACGAGCAGTACTTC
NA | NA | TRBJ2-2 | TRBV14 | CASSPRTYTGELFF | TGTGCCAGCAGCCCTCGGACCTACACCGGGGAGCTGTTTTTT
TRBD2 | NA | TRBJ2-1 | TRBV4-3 | CASSQDSGRDNEQFF | TGCGCCAGCAGCCAAGATAGCGGGAGGGACAATGAGCAGTTCTTC
NA | NA | TRBJ1-5 | TRBV27 | CASRLLGRASGQPQHF | TGTGCCAGCAGGTTACTAGGTCGAGCCTCGGGTCAGCCCCAGCATTTT
NA | NA | TRBJ2-5 | TRBV28 | CASRSGAGETQYF | TGTGCCAGCAGATCCGGAGCAGGGGAGACCCAGTACTTC
NA | NA | TRBJ2-7 | TRBV4-3 | CASSVRSVGYEQYF | TGCGCCAGCAGCGTTCGTAGCGTGGGTTACGAGCAGTACTTC
TRBD2 | few | TRBJ2-7 | TRBV27 | CASSPGGQTYEQYF | TGTGCCAGCAGTCCGGGAGGGCAAACCTACGAGCAGTACTTC
TRBD1 | NA | TRBJ1-4 | TRBV30 | CAWGDRGTNEKLFF | TGTGCCTGGGGGGACAGGGGAACTAATGAAAAACTGTTTTTT
NA | NA | TRBJ2-3 | TRBV7-2 | CASSLGEPDTQYF | TGTGCCAGCAGCTTAGGGGAGCCAGATACGCAGTATTTT
NA | NA | TRBJ1-5 | TRBV4-3 | CASSQGYGNQPQHF | TGCGCCAGCAGCCAGGGATATGGCAATCAGCCCCAGCATTTT
NA | NA | TRBJ1-5 | TRBV28 | CASSSQEHPQPQHF | TGTGCCAGCAGTTCACAGGAACACCCTCAGCCCCAGCATTTT
NA | NA | TRBJ2-3 | TRBV2 | CAVTPLGGNTDTQYF | TGTGCCGTTACCCCACTAGGCGGGAACACAGATACGCAGTATTTT
NA | NA | TRBJ1-3 | TRBV6-4 | CARTGPPPELSGNTIYF | TGTGCCAGAACGGGGCCACCACCCGAACTCTCTGGAAACACCATATATTTT
TRBD2 | NA | TRBJ2-1 | TRBV7-2 | CASSATSGRMNEQFF | TGTGCCAGCAGCGCGACTAGCGGGAGAATGAATGAGCAGTTCTTC